This TCR beta chain derives from a study of blood T cell repertoires in COVID-19. The method was immunoSEQ multiplex PCR; TCRdb's version includes in-frame clones alone and lacks a portion of them. Among some 330,000 clones listed, about 89% were seen once. V lost 5 bases, J lost 6 bases, and 2 bases stayed unmatched. This CDR3 has 12 amino acids. Germline-derived CDR1 and CDR2 are MDHEN and SYDVKM. Participants were aged roughly 18 to 100 years from roughly 25 US areas. Membership in each cohort depended on participant-reported clinical history. This receptor was obtained from a man in his forties in a cohort exposed to, infected with or recovered from COVID-19 (not recorded which). Sequencing input: PBMCs or T cells enriched from blood (not recorded which). V usage is TRBV28 and J usage is TRBJ1-2; 8 bases fit TRBD1. The CDR3 bases are TGTGCCAGCAGTCGACAGGGGAATGGCTACACCTTC. Translated: CASSRQGNGYTF.